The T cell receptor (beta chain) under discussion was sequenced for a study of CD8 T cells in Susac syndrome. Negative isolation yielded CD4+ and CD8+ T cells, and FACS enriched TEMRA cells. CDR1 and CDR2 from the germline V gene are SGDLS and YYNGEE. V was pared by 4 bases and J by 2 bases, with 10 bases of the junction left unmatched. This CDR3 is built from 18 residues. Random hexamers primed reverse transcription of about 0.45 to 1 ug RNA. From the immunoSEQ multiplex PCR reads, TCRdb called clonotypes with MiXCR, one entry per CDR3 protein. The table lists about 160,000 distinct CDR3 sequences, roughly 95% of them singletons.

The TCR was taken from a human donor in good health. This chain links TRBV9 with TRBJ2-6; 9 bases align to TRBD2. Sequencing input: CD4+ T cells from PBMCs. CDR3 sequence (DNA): TGTGCCAGCAGCTCAGGAGAAAGCGGGGGGACTGGGGCCAACGTCCTGACTTTC. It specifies CASSSGESGGTGANVLTF.